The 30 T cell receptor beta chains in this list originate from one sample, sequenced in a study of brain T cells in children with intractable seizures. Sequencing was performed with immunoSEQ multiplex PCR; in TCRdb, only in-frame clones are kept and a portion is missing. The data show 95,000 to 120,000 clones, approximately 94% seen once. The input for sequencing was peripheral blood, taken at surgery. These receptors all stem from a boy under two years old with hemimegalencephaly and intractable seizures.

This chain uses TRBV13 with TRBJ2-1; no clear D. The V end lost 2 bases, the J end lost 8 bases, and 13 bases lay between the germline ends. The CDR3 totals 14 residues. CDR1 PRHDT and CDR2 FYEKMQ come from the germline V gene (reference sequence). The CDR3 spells CASSLMGGVDEQFF. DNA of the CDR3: TGTGCCAGCAGCTTAATGGGTGGGGTTGATGAGCAGTTCTTC.

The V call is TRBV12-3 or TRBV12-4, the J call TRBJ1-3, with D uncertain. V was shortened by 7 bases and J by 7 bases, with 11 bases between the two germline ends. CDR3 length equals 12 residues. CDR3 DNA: TGTGCCAGCATCTATCTCGGGAACACCATATATTTT. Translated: CASIYLGNTIYF.

The CDR3 bases are TGCGCCAGCAGCTTGACGTCGGGGGAAACCTACGAGCAGTACTTC. As protein: CASSLTSGETYEQYF. The genes are TRBV5-1 and TRBJ2-7, with a possible D match to TRBD2 (6 bases). The ends were cut back, 1 base at V and 2 bases at J, with 13 bases in the middle. Germline values: CDR1 SGHRS, CDR2 YFSETQ. CDR3 length: 15 amino acids.

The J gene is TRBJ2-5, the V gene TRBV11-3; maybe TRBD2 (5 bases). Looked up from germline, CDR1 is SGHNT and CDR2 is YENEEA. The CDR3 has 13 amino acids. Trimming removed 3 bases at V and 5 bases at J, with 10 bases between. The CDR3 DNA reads TGTGCCAGCAGCTTGGCTAGCTGGGAGACCCAGTACTTC. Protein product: CASSLASWETQYF. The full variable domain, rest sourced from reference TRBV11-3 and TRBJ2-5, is EAGVVQSPRYKIIEKKQPVAFWCNPISGHNTLYWYLQNLGQGPELLIRYENEEAVDDSQLPKDRFSAERLKGVDSTLKIQPAELGDSAVYLCASSLASWETQYFGPGTRLLVL.

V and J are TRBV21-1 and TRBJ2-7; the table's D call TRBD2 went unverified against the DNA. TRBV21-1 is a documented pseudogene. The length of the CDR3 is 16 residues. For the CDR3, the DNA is TGTGCCAGCAGCAAACGGGCGGGAAGAGCCCAATGCGAGCAGTACTTC. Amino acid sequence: CASSKRAGRAQCEQYF.

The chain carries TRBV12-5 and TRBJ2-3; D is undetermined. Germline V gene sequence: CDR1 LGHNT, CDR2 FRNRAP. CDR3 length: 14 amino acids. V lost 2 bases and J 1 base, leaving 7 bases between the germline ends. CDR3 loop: CASGLMQGTDTQYF. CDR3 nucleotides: TGTGCTAGTGGTTTGATGCAGGGCACAGATACGCAGTATTTT.

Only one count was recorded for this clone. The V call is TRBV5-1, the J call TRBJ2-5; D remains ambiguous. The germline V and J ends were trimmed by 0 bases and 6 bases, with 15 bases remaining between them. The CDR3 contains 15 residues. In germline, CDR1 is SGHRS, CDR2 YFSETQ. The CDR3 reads CASSLEGTSVKTQYF. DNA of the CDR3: TGCGCCAGCAGCTTGGAAGGCACCTCGGTGAAGACCCAGTACTTC.

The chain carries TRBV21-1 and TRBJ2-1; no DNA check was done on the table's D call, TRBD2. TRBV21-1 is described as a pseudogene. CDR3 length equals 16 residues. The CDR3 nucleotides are TGTGCCAGCAGCAACCCCCCAAGCGGGATCTACAATGAGCAGTTCTTC. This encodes CASSNPPSGIYNEQFF.

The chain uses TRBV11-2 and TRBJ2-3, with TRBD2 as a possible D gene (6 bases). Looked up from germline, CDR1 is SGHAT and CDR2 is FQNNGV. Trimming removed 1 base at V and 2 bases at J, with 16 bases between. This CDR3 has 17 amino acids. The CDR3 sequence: CASSLVPTGALTDTQYF. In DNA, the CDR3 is TGTGCCAGCAGCTTAGTACCAACGGGAGCCCTCACAGATACGCAGTATTTT.

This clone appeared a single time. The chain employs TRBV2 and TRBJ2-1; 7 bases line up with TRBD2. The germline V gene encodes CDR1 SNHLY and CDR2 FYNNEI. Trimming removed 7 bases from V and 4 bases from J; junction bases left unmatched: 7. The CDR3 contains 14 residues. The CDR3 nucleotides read TGTGCCAGCATGGGGCAGCGGGGTTACAATGAGCAGTTCTTC. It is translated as CASMGQRGYNEQFF. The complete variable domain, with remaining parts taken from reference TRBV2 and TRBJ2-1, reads EPEVTQTPSHQVTQMGQEVILRCVPISNHLYFYWYRQILGQKVEFLVSFYNNEISEKSEIFDDQFSVERPDGSNFTLKIRSTKLEDSAMYFCASMGQRGYNEQFFGPGTRLTVL.

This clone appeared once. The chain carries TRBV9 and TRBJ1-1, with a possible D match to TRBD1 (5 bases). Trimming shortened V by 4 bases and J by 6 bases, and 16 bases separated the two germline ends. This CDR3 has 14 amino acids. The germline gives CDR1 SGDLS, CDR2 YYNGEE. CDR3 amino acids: CASSPTSLGAEAFF. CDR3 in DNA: TGTGCCAGCAGCCCGACGAGTTTGGGGGCTGAAGCTTTCTTT. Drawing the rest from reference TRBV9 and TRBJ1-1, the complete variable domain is DSGVTQTPKHLITATGQRVTLRCSPRSGDLSVYWYQQSLDQGLQFLIQYYNGEERAKGNILERFSAQQFPDLHSELNLSSLELGDSALYFCASSPTSLGAEAFFGQGTRLTVV.

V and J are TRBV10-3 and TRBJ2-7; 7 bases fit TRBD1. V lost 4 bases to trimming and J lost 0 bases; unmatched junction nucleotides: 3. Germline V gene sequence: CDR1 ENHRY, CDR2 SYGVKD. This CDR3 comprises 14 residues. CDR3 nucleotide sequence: TGTGCCATCAGTGTCCGGGACAGCTCCTACGAGCAGTACTTC. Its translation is CAISVRDSSYEQYF.

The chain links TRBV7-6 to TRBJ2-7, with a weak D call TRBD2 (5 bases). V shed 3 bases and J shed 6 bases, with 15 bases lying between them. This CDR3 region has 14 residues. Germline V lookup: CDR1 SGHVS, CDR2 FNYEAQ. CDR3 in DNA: TGTGCCAGCAGCTTTGAACTAGAAGTGGGCGAGCAGTACTTC. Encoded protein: CASSFELEVGEQYF.

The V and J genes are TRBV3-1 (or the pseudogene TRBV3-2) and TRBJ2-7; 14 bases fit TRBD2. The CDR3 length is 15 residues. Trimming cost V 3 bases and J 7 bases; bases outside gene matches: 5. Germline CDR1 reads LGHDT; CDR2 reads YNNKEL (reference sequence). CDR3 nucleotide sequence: TGTGCCAGCAGCCAGGGACTAGCGGGAGATCGGGAGCAGTACTTC. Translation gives CASSQGLAGDREQYF.

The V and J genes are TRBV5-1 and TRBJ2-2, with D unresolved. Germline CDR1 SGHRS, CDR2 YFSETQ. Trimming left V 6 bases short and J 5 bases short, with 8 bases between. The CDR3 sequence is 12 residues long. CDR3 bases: TGCGCCAGCACCCAATTAACCGGGGAGCTGTTTTTT. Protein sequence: CASTQLTGELFF. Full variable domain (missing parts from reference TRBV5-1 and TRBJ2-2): KAGVTQTPRYLIKTRGQQVTLSCSPISGHRSVSWYQQTPGQGLQFLFEYFSETQRNKGNFPGRFSGRQFSNSRSEMNVSTLELGDSALYLCASTQLTGELFFGEGSRLTVL.

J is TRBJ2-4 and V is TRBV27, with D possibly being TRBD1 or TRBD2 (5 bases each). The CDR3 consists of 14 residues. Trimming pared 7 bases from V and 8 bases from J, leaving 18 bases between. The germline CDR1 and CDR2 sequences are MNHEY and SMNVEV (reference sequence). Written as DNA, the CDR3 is TGTGCCAGCACCACCAATGGGAGAGGGGACATTCAGTACTTC. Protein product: CASTTNGRGDIQYF.

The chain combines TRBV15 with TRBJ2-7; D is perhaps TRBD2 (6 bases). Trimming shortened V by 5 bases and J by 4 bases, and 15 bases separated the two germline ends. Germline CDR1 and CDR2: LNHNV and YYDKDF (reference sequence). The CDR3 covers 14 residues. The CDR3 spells CATSPGGAGYEQYF. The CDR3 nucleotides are TGTGCCACCAGCCCCGGGGGTGCGGGATACGAGCAGTACTTC.

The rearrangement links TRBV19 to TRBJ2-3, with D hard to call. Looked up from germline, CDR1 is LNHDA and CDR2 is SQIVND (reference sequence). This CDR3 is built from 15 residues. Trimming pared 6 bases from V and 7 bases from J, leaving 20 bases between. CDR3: CASSLTPVGVYTQYF. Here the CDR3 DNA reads TGTGCCAGTAGCCTCACCCCTGTGGGTGTTTATACGCAGTATTTT.

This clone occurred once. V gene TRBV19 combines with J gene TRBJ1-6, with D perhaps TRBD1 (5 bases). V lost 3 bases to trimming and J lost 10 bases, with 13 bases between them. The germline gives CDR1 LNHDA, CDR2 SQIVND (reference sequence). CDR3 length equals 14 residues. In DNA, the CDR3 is TGTGCCAGTAGTATGCGGGGCGGAGGGTCACCCCTCCACTTT. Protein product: CASSMRGGGSPLHF.

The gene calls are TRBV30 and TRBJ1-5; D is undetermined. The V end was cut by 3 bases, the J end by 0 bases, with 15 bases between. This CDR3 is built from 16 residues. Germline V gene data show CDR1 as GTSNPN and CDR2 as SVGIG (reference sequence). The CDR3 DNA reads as TGTGCCTGGAGCCGCATGGGCAGCTATAGCAATCAGCCCCAGCATTTT. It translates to CAWSRMGSYSNQPQHF.

This CDR3 reads CASSGVPLHF. The DNA for the CDR3 is TGTGCCAGCAGCGGTGTACCCCTCCACTTT. This chain joins TRBV6-4 and TRBJ1-6; D uncertain. The germline gives CDR1 MRHNA, CDR2 SNTAGT. The CDR3 spans 10 residues. Trimming took off 6 bases at V and 12 bases at J, with 6 bases between the two ends.

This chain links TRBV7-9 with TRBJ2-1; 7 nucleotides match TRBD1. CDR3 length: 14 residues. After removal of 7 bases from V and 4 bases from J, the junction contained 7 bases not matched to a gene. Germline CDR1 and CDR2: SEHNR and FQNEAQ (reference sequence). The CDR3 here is CASTPTGKYNEQFF. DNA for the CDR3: TGTGCCAGCACCCCGACAGGGAAGTACAATGAGCAGTTCTTC. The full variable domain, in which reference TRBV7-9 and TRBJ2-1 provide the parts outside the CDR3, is DTGVSQNPRHKITKRGQNVTFRCDPISEHNRLYWYRQTLGQGPEFLTYFQNEAQLEKSRLLSDRFSAERPKGSFSTLEIQRTEQGDSAMYLCASTPTGKYNEQFFGPGTRLTVL.

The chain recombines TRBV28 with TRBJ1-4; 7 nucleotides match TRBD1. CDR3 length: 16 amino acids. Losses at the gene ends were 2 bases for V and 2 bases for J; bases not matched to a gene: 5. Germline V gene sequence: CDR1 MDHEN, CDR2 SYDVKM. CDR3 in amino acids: CASSLRGLGTNEKLFF. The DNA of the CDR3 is TGTGCCAGCAGTTTAAGGGGGCTGGGGACTAATGAAAAACTGTTTTTT.

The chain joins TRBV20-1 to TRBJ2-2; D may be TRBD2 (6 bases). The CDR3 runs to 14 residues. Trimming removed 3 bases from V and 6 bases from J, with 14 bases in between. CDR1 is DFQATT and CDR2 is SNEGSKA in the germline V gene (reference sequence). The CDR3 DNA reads TGCAGTGCTAGTGCCGGGGGTAGGGCCGGGGAGCTGTTTTTT. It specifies CSASAGGRAGELFF.

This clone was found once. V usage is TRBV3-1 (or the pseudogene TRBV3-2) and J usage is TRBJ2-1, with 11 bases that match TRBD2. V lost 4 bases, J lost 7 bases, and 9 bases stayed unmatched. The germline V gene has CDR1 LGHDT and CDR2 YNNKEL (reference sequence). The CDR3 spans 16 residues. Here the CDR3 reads CASSPLAGGPGNEQFF. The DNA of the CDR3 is TGTGCCAGCAGCCCCTTAGCGGGAGGGCCGGGTAATGAGCAGTTCTTC.

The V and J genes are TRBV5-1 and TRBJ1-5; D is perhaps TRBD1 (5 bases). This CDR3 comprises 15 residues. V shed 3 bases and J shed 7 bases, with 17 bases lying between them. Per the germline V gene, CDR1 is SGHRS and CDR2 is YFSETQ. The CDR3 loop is CASSSQGILGQPQHF. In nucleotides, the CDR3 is TGCGCCAGCAGCTCTCAGGGAATACTAGGCCAGCCCCAGCATTTT.

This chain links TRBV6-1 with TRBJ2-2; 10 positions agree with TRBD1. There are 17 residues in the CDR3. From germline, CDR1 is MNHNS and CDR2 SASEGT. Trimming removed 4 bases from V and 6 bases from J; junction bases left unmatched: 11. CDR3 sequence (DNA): TGTGCCAGCAGTGCCATCGCGCCCGGGACAGGGGCCGGGGAGCTGTTTTTT. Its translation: CASSAIAPGTGAGELFF.

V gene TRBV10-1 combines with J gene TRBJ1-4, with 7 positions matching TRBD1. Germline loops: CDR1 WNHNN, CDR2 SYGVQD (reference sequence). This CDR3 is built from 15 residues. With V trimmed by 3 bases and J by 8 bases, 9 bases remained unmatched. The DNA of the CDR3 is TGCGCCAGCAGTGAAGACAGGGACGGCAAGGAAAAACTGTTTTTT. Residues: CASSEDRDGKEKLFF.

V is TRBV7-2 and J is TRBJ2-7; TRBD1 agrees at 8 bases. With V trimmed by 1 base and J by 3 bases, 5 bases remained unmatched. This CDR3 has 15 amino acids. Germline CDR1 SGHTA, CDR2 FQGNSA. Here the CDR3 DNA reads TGTGCCAGCAGCTTAGATCCAGGGGGCTTCTACGAGCAGTACTTC. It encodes CASSLDPGGFYEQYF.

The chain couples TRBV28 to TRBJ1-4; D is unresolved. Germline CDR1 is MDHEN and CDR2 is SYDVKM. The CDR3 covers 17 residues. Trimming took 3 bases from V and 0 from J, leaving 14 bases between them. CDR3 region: CASSFNFLGATNEKLFF. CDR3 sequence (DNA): TGTGCCAGCAGTTTCAACTTCCTGGGCGCAACTAATGAAAAACTGTTTTTT.